The entry that follows covers one T cell receptor (beta chain) sequence. The sample has other DNA sequences that encode this CDR3 too. The length of the CDR3 is 12 residues. Trimming stripped 5 bases from V and 2 bases from J, with 5 bases between. The data derive from a study of blood T cell repertoires in COVID-19. Study background: Sample material is recorded as cDNA or gDNA derived from T cells, B-cell-depleted T cells, or PBMCs.

The table came from immunoSEQ multiplex PCR; TCRdb's copy has only in-frame clones and leaves some out. Among approximately 250,000 clones, around four fifths were seen once, and the ten largest hold around 6.4%. The TCR was taken from a woman in her sixties or seventies with active or convalescent COVID-19. The V call is TRBV12-3 or TRBV12-4, the J call TRBJ2-3; no clear D. Sequenced material: peripheral blood. In DNA form, the CDR3 reads TGTGCCAGCAGTCCCAACACAGATACGCAGTATTTT. Translation gives CASSPNTDTQYF.